These T cell receptor beta chains were read from a single sample in a study of cytomegalovirus exposure and HLA in healthy donors. The assay was immunoSEQ multiplex PCR, and TCRdb's table has in-frame clones only and misses some. The sample yields 140,000 to 150,000 clones, around 70% seen once. What was sequenced was PBMCs. The source is a man aged 35-49 years in good health and CMV-seronegative. CDR3s include the opening cysteine and the closing phenylalanine or tryptophan. A D gene is named only where the DNA matches it firmly. The size of a clone is reported for some rows only, either as once, few or many, or as a class for expanded clones.

J gene,V gene,clone size,D gene,CDR3 protein,CDR3 DNA
TRBJ2-5,TRBV30,.,.,CASKGGAETQYF,TGTGCCTCAAAGGGGGGGGCAGAGACCCAGTACTTC
TRBJ2-7,TRBV5-6,.,.,CASSLGEGGEQYF,TGTGCCAGCAGCTTGGGGGAGGGGGGGGAGCAGTACTTC
TRBJ1-1,TRBV10-3,.,.,CAISESGGRNTEAFF,TGTGCCATCAGTGAGTCCGGAGGTCGAAACACTGAAGCTTTCTTT
TRBJ1-1,TRBV6-5,few,.,CASRGNRDTTEAFF,TGTGCCAGCAGGGGCAACAGGGACACCACTGAAGCTTTCTTT
TRBJ1-2,TRBV30,.,.,CAWRAASGVPTF,TGTGCCTGGAGGGCAGCATCGGGGGTCCCCACCTTC
TRBJ1-5,TRBV6-6,.,.,CASSYDRPGGQPQHF,TGTGCCAGCAGTTACGACAGGCCCGGCGGTCAGCCCCAGCATTTT
TRBJ1-4,TRBV7-9,.,.,CASSLDQGMTNEKLFF,TGTGCCAGCAGCTTAGATCAGGGGATGACTAATGAAAAACTGTTTTTT
TRBJ1-1,TRBV30,.,TRBD1,CAWNRDRASEAFF,TGTGCCTGGAACCGGGACAGGGCGAGTGAAGCTTTCTTT
TRBJ2-1,TRBV9,.,TRBD2,CASSVLAGEDEQFF,TGTGCCAGCAGCGTATTAGCGGGAGAGGATGAGCAGTTCTTC
TRBJ1-2,TRBV27,once,TRBD1,CASSLIGRGDGYTF,TGTGCCAGCAGTTTAATCGGCAGGGGGGATGGCTACACCTTC
TRBJ2-7,TRBV30,.,.,CAWSVIGQGKGEQYF,TGTGCCTGGAGTGTAATAGGGCAGGGTAAGGGCGAGCAGTACTTC
TRBJ1-5,TRBV2,.,.,CASRRSGTPFPQHF,TGTGCCAGCAGAAGATCCGGGACACCCTTTCCCCAGCATTTT
TRBJ1-2,TRBV7-9,.,.,CASSSTGYGYTF,TGTGCCAGCAGCTCCACAGGGTATGGCTACACCTTC
TRBJ1-5,TRBV6-1,once,.,CASSEVGGRSDF,TGTGCCAGCAGTGAAGTTGGGGGCAGGTCAGATTTT
TRBJ2-1,TRBV7-7,.,TRBD1,CASSPRTGVSYNEQFF,TGTGCCAGCAGCCCTCGGACAGGTGTTTCCTACAATGAGCAGTTCTTC
TRBJ2-1,TRBV29-1,.,TRBD2,CSVDLERGGWIEQFF,TGCAGCGTTGACCTGGAGCGGGGGGGGTGGATTGAGCAGTTCTTC
TRBJ2-7,TRBV2,.,.,CASSEGQKFCYF,TGTGCCAGCAGTGAAGGACAGAAATTCTGTTACTTC
TRBJ1-1,TRBV4-1,once,TRBD1,CASSQDPTVTGAFF,TGCGCCAGCAGCCAAGATCCGACCGTGACAGGGGCTTTCTTT
TRBJ1-2,TRBV28,.,.,CASRKSGYTF,TGTGCCAGCAGGAAAAGCGGCTACACCTTC
TRBJ1-2,TRBV7-3,.,.,CASSPQGDYGYTF,TGTGCCAGCAGCCCACAGGGTGACTATGGCTACACCTTC
TRBJ1-1,TRBV15,.,.,CATRGGREAFF,TGTGCCACGAGGGGGGGGCGTGAAGCTTTCTTT
TRBJ2-7,TRBV13,.,.,CASSLVTAREQYF,TGTGCCAGCAGCTTAGTCACTGCGAGAGAGCAGTACTTC
TRBJ1-6,TRBV5-6,.,TRBD1,CASRTGTGFHNSPLNF,TGTGCCAGCAGGACCGGGACAGGGTTTCATAATTCACCCCTCAACTTT
TRBJ1-1,TRBV2,.,TRBD1,CASSEGQGITEAFF,TGTGCCAGCAGTGAGGGACAGGGGATCACTGAAGCTTTCTTT
TRBJ2-7,TRBV4-1,.,.,CASSLGDTYYEQYF,TGCGCCAGCAGCCTGGGGGACACATATTACGAGCAGTACTTC
TRBJ1-1,TRBV5-1,.,TRBD1,CASSLGELHRDRGQNTEAFF,TGCGCCAGCAGCTTGGGAGAATTACACCGGGACAGGGGGCAGAACACTGAAGCTTTCTTT
TRBJ1-1,TRBV5-1,.,.,CASSLGPMGPGNTEAFF,TGCGCCAGCAGCCTAGGTCCGATGGGTCCTGGGAACACTGAAGCTTTCTTT
TRBJ2-7,TRBV28,few,.,CASSSLRWEEQYF,TGTGCCAGCAGTTCCCTTCGATGGGAGGAGCAGTACTTC
TRBJ2-7,TRBV6-5,.,.,CASSYTGVSGYEQYF,TGTGCCAGCAGTTACACAGGTGTTTCGGGCTACGAGCAGTACTTC
TRBJ2-6,TRBV5-4,.,.,CASSFEGPSGANVLTF,TGTGCCAGCAGCTTCGAGGGCCCCTCTGGGGCCAACGTCCTGACTTTC
TRBJ2-7,TRBV7-6,once,.,CASSSISNRNEQYF,TGTGCCAGCAGCTCCATCTCAAACAGGAACGAGCAGTACTTC
TRBJ1-1,TRBV30,.,TRBD1,CAWSGGQQNTEAFF,TGTGCCTGGAGTGGGGGACAGCAGAACACTGAAGCTTTCTTT
TRBJ1-1,TRBV6-5,.,.,CASSYLNGGQAFF,TGTGCCAGCAGTTACCTCAATGGAGGTCAAGCTTTCTTT
TRBJ2-7,TRBV7-8,.,.,CASRLVGVGRSYEQYF,TGTGCCAGCAGGCTAGTAGGGGTCGGGAGAAGCTACGAGCAGTACTTC
TRBJ2-1,TRBV11-3,few,TRBD1,CASSEGFTGTDNEQFF,TGTGCCAGCAGCGAGGGGTTTACAGGGACAGACAATGAGCAGTTCTTC
TRBJ2-1,TRBV5-1,.,TRBD1,CASSPDRGPYNEQFF,TGCGCCAGCAGCCCGGACAGGGGACCCTACAATGAGCAGTTCTTC
TRBJ1-2,TRBV28,.,.,CASVTPQGYGYTF,TGTGCCAGCGTAACTCCACAGGGCTATGGCTACACCTTC
TRBJ1-2,TRBV2,.,.,CASSTSNYGYTF,TGTGCCAGCAGTACATCTAACTATGGCTACACCTTC